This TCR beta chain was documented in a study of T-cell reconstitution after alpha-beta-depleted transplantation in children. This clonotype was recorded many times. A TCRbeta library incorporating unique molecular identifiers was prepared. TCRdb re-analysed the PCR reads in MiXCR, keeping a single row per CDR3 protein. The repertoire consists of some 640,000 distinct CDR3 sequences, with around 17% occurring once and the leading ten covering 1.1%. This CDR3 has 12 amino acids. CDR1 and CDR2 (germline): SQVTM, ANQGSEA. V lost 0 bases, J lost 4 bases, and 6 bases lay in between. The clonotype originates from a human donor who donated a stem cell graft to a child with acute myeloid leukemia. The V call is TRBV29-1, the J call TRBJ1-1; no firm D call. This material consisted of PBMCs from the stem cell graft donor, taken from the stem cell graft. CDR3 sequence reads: CSVEETTTEAFF. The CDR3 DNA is TGCAGCGTTGAAGAAACCACCACTGAAGCTTTCTTT.